The 27 T cell receptor beta chains presented below share a single source sample, sequenced in a study of low-dose radiotherapy and immunotherapy resistance in tumors. TCRs underwent approximately 20 PCR cycles of amplification with a constant-region primer and V-primer adapter. MiXCR, applied by TCRdb to the reads, yields one record per CDR3 protein. The table includes some 52,000 distinct CDR3 sequences, around a third detected once. Regarding time point: after trial treatment. Noted treatment: LDRT plus nivolumab, ipilimumab, low-dose cyclophosphamide and aspirin (RACIN trial). Sequencing used PBMCs, obtained after low-dose radiotherapy plus immunotherapy. The receptor source for this set is a male donor with rectosigmoid adenocarcinoma.

This clonotype showed up many times. The chain combines TRBV27 with TRBJ2-2; maybe TRBD2 (5 bases). The CDR3 spans 14 residues. Deletions cut 6 bases from V and 5 bases from J, with 13 bases between. Germline V gene lookup returns CDR1 MNHEY and CDR2 SMNVEV (reference sequence). DNA of the CDR3: TGTGCCAGCAGGCAGGTACCGGGAACCGGGGAGCTGTTTTTT. Its protein is CASRQVPGTGELFF.

As to this clonotype: A far larger clone differs by one base, so this is likely a read error. The genes are TRBV10-3 and TRBJ2-2; perhaps TRBD2 as D (7 bases). Germline V gene data show CDR1 as ENHRY and CDR2 as SYGVKD. Trimming shortened V by 5 bases and J by 6 bases, and 22 bases separated the two germline ends. The CDR3 loop spans 17 amino acids. CDR3 protein: CAISYRTSGRGAGELFF. CDR3 sequence (DNA): TGTGCCATCAGTTACCGGACCTCGGGGAGGGGGGCCGGGGAGCTGTTTTTT.

This clonotype has at least ten counts. The chain couples TRBV7-9 to TRBJ1-1, with D perhaps TRBD1 (6 bases). Per germline, CDR1 SEHNR and CDR2 FQNEAQ (reference sequence). The length of the CDR3 is 11 residues. The ends were cut back, 5 bases at V and 10 bases at J, with 11 bases in the middle. CDR3 sequence reads: CASSLGGRAFF. CDR3 nucleotide sequence: TGTGCCAGCAGCCTTGGGGGCCGAGCTTTCTTT.

This clonotype was observed a few times. The V and J genes are TRBV6-6 and TRBJ1-5; 9 positions agree with TRBD1. The J segment lost 2 bases and the V segment lost 6 bases, leaving 2 bases of the junction unmatched. The CDR3 contains 14 residues. The V gene's germline CDR1 is MNHNY and CDR2 SVGAGI (reference sequence). CDR3 sequence reads: CASRRDRGNQPQHF. Here the CDR3 DNA reads TGTGCCAGCAGGCGGGACAGGGGCAATCAGCCCCAGCATTTT.

This clonotype came up many times. The chain's CDR3 is CASSPDLPGGNEQFF. The CDR3 nucleotides read TGTGCCAGCAGCCCCGACTTGCCGGGAGGAAATGAGCAGTTCTTC. The chain links TRBV3-1 to TRBJ2-1; 7 bases line up with TRBD2. Germline V gives CDR1 LGHDT, CDR2 YNNKEL (reference sequence). The CDR3 is made up of 15 amino acids. The trim removed 4 bases at V and 7 bases at J, leaving 10 bases unmatched.

This clonotype appeared many times. The J gene is TRBJ2-3, the V gene TRBV20-1; 14 bases fit TRBD2. Germline trimming cut 6 bases from V and 5 bases from J; bases unmatched to any gene: 1. This CDR3 contains 13 residues. Germline loops: CDR1 DFQATT, CDR2 SNEGSKA (reference sequence). CDR3 residues: CSAGLAGVDTQYF. CDR3 bases: TGCAGTGCGGGACTAGCGGGAGTAGATACGCAGTATTTT.

In its sample, this clonotype was seen a few times. This sequence joins TRBV10-3 and TRBJ1-5; 12 nucleotides align to TRBD1. Unmatched junction bases numbered 7, after V lost 5 bases and J lost 11 bases. CDR3 length: 14 residues. Germline loops: CDR1 ENHRY, CDR2 SYGVKD. The CDR3 loop reads CAISTGTGGEAQHF. CDR3 coding DNA: TGTGCCATCAGTACCGGGACAGGGGGCGAGGCCCAGCATTTT.

As for this clonotype: This likely reflects a read error, since a far larger clone is one base away. This sequence joins TRBV4-3 and TRBJ2-4; D possibly corresponds to TRBD2 (6 bases). The CDR3 spans 15 residues. The ends were cut back, 0 bases at V and 13 bases at J, with 19 bases in the middle. CDR1 LGHNA and CDR2 YSLEER come from the germline V gene. The CDR3: CASSQDGTDYNEQYF. The CDR3 DNA reads as TGCGCCAGCAGCCAAGACGGGACGGACTACAATGAGCAGTACTTC.

This clonotype has ten or more counts. The chain carries TRBV7-9 and TRBJ2-3; TRBD2 aligns across 12 bases. Germline assignment: CDR1 SEHNR and CDR2 FQNEAQ (reference sequence). V dropped 4 bases and J dropped 4; count of bases not matched to a gene: 9. This CDR3 has 17 residues. DNA of the CDR3: TGTGCCAGCAGCTCTCAGCGCCCTAGCGGGGGGGCAGATACGCAGTATTTT. Amino acid sequence: CASSSQRPSGGADTQYF.

This clonotype has at least ten counts. The chain combines TRBV18 with TRBJ1-4; TRBD1 might be the D (5 bases). This CDR3 contains 17 residues. V lost 6 bases and J lost 0, with 17 bases in between. Germline CDR1 reads KGHSH; CDR2 reads LQKENI. CDR3 region: CASSGFGTIATNEKLFF. CDR3 DNA sequence: TGTGCCAGCTCGGGATTCGGGACCATTGCAACTAATGAAAAACTGTTTTTT.

This chain uses TRBV10-3 with TRBJ1-1; no clear D. Germline V CDR1 and CDR2: ENHRY, SYGVKD. The CDR3 is 14 residues long. V was cut by 6 bases and J by 0 bases, with 11 bases left in between. CDR3 coding DNA: TGTGCCATCAGCGCTTCGGGCTTGAACACTGAAGCTTTCTTT. This sequence encodes CAISASGLNTEAFF.

This clonotype was seen a few times. The chain is built from TRBV11-2 and TRBJ2-2; unclear D gene. CDR3 length: 15 amino acids. Trimming removed 5 bases from V and 1 base from J, with 11 bases in between. Looked up from germline, CDR1 is SGHAT and CDR2 is FQNNGV. The CDR3 is CASSPRTLNTGELFF. The CDR3 nucleotides are TGTGCCAGCAGCCCCCGGACCCTGAACACCGGGGAGCTGTTTTTT. Supplemented by reference TRBV11-2 and TRBJ2-2, the full variable domain reads EAGVAQSPRYKIIEKRQSVAFWCNPISGHATLYWYQQILGQGPKLLIQFQNNGVVDDSQLPKDRFSAERLKGVDSTLKIQPAKLEDSAVYLCASSPRTLNTGELFFGEGSRLTVL.

By frequency in the sample, this clonotype is medium-sized. The chain recombines TRBV11-3 with TRBJ2-7; D is possibly TRBD1 (6 bases). Looked up from germline, CDR1 is SGHNT and CDR2 is YENEEA. Trimming removed 1 base at V and 5 bases at J, with 15 bases between. The CDR3 is 15 amino acids. The CDR3 spells CASSLVGAGDDEQYF. The DNA of the CDR3 is TGTGCCAGCAGCTTAGTGGGGGCAGGGGACGACGAGCAGTACTTC.

Relative to its sample, this clonotype is medium-sized. V and J are TRBV6-2 or TRBV6-3 and TRBJ1-1; unclear D gene. With 5 bases removed from V and 0 bases from J, the gap between germline ends came to 7 bases. The germline V gene has CDR1 MNHEY and CDR2 SVGEGT. This CDR3 region has 13 residues. CDR3 nucleotide sequence: TGTGCCAGCAGTGGGTCCATGAACACTGAAGCTTTCTTT. It encodes CASSGSMNTEAFF.

This clonotype occurred once. The J gene is TRBJ2-7, the V gene TRBV28; no clear D gene. The CDR3 covers 12 residues. Trimming stripped 10 bases from V and 6 bases from J, with 16 bases between. The germline CDR1 and CDR2 sequences are MDHEN and SYDVKM. The chain's CDR3 is CATTTSSGEQYF. The CDR3 region has the DNA TGTGCCACCACGACTTCTTCCGGCGAGCAGTACTTC.

V gene TRBV6-2 or TRBV6-3 combines with J gene TRBJ1-5; perhaps TRBD1 as D (6 bases). Trimming pared 2 bases from V and 10 bases from J, leaving 18 bases between. Germline V gene lookup returns CDR1 MNHEY and CDR2 SVGEGT. The CDR3 runs to 15 residues. CDR3 residues: CASSYGAGEFIPQHF. CDR3 coding DNA: TGTGCCAGCAGTTACGGTGCAGGGGAATTCATTCCCCAGCATTTT.

Note on this clonotype: A read error likely explains this, since a far larger clone differs by one base. The V gene is TRBV19, the J gene TRBJ2-1, with TRBD2 matching 15 bases. Germline CDR1 and CDR2: LNHDA and SQIVND (reference sequence). Unmatched junction bases numbered 8, after V lost 4 bases and J lost 10 bases. The CDR3 is 16 amino acids. CDR3 nucleotides: TGTGCCAGTAGTAGAGGACTAGCGGGAGGGCCAAACGAGCAGTTCTTC. Translating it yields CASSRGLAGGPNEQFF.

Comment on this clonotype: Since a far larger clone is one base different, this is likely a read error. The chain is built from TRBV6-1 and TRBJ1-1; possible D gene TRBD1, 6 bases. Germline values: CDR1 MNHNS, CDR2 SASEGT. The CDR3 consists of 18 residues. CDR3 DNA: TGTGCCATCAGTGAGGGGAGGGGGTTCGTGGCTCTCTACACTGAAGCTTTCTTT. Amino acids: CAISEGRGFVALYTEAFF.

The V call is TRBV27, the J call TRBJ2-1; 9 positions agree with TRBD1. The CDR3 length is 15 residues. Trimming took 1 base from V and 7 from J; bases not matched to a gene: 5. Germline-derived CDR1 and CDR2 are MNHEY and SMNVEV (reference sequence). The CDR3 reads CASSLFRDRENEQFF. The CDR3 DNA sequence: TGTGCCAGCAGTTTATTCCGGGACAGGGAAAATGAGCAGTTCTTC.

This CDR3 reads CASSSPGQRRRNQPQHF. CDR3 sequence (DNA): TGTGCCAGCAGTTCACCGGGACAGAGGAGGAGGAATCAGCCCCAGCATTTT. This rearrangement joins TRBV28 to TRBJ1-5; 7 bases agree with TRBD1. Germline loops: CDR1 MDHEN, CDR2 SYDVKM. The CDR3 has 17 residues. With 4 bases clipped from V and 4 bases from J, the junction kept 13 bases outside the gene matches. Variable domain in full (rest from reference TRBV28 and TRBJ1-5): DVKVTQSSRYLVKRTGEKVFLECVQDMDHENMFWYRQDPGLGLRLIYFSYDVKMKEKGDIPEGYSVSREKKERFSLILESASTNQTSMYLCASSSPGQRRRNQPQHFGDGTRLSIL.

The chain's CDR3 is CASSQAPGTSTYEQYF. For the CDR3, the DNA is TGTGCCAGCAGCCAGGCACCCGGGACTAGTACCTACGAGCAGTACTTC. The chain couples TRBV5-5 to TRBJ2-7; 8 bases map to TRBD2. The CDR3 spans 16 residues. CDR1 is SGHKS and CDR2 is YYEKEE in the germline V gene (reference sequence). After removal of 4 bases from V and 2 bases from J, the junction contained 11 bases not matched to a gene.

This chain uses TRBV6-8 with TRBJ2-2, with D perhaps TRBD2 (5 bases). This CDR3 spans 15 amino acids. V lost 3 bases, J lost 6 bases, and 14 bases lay in between. Germline V gene lookup returns CDR1 MNHGY and CDR2 SAAAGT. This chain's CDR3 is CASSYNNRGPGELFF. The CDR3 DNA follows: TGTGCCAGCAGTTATAACAACAGAGGGCCCGGGGAGCTGTTTTTT.

In this sample, this clonotype turned up many times. The V and J genes are TRBV6-2 or TRBV6-3 and TRBJ2-1; TRBD1 matches at 8 bases. This CDR3 region has 14 residues. J lost 0 bases, V lost 5 bases, and 0 bases had no gene match. Germline loops: CDR1 MNHEY, CDR2 SVGEGT. The DNA for the CDR3 is TGTGCCAGCAGTGGACAGGGCTCCTACAATGAGCAGTTCTTC. Residues: CASSGQGSYNEQFF.

For this clonotype: Given a far larger clone just one base away, this is likely a sequencing read error. CDR3 sequence reads: CASSLAGSEAYNEQYF. CDR3 coding DNA: TGTGCCAGCAGCTTGGCTGGGTCAGAGGCCTACAATGAGCAGTACTTC. The V and J genes are TRBV11-2 and TRBJ2-5; D ambiguous. The CDR3 has 16 residues. The V end lost 3 bases, the J end lost 11 bases, and 25 bases lay between the germline ends. Germline CDR1 and CDR2: SGHAT and FQNNGV.

By sample fraction, this clonotype is medium-sized. The rearrangement uses TRBV28 and TRBJ2-3; 8 positions match TRBD1. This CDR3 spans 16 amino acids. J was trimmed by 4 bases and V by 10 bases; bases with no gene match: 16. Germline loops: CDR1 MDHEN, CDR2 SYDVKM. The CDR3 here is CATKRGRGLPPDTQYF. For the CDR3, the DNA is TGTGCCACTAAGAGGGGCAGGGGGCTCCCCCCAGATACGCAGTATTTT.

This rearrangement joins TRBV11-3 to TRBJ2-1; TRBD2 aligns across 7 bases. The V gene end was trimmed by 1 base and the J gene end by 2 bases; junction bases not matched to a gene: 8. Germline CDR1 is SGHNT and CDR2 is YENEEA. The length of the CDR3 is 17 residues. The CDR3 DNA sequence: TGTGCCAGCAGCTTAGGCGACGGACTAGATCCCTACAATGAGCAGTTCTTC. The encoded protein is CASSLGDGLDPYNEQFF.

V and J are TRBV7-8 and TRBJ2-7; D could derive from TRBD1 or TRBD2 (5 bases each). The V end was cut by 2 bases, the J end by 4 bases, with 15 bases between. The germline gives CDR1 SGHVS, CDR2 FQNEAQ. The CDR3 totals 15 residues. CDR3 region: CASSLLEGEGYEQYF. The CDR3 nucleotides read TGTGCCAGCAGCTTACTTGAGGGCGAGGGGTACGAGCAGTACTTC.